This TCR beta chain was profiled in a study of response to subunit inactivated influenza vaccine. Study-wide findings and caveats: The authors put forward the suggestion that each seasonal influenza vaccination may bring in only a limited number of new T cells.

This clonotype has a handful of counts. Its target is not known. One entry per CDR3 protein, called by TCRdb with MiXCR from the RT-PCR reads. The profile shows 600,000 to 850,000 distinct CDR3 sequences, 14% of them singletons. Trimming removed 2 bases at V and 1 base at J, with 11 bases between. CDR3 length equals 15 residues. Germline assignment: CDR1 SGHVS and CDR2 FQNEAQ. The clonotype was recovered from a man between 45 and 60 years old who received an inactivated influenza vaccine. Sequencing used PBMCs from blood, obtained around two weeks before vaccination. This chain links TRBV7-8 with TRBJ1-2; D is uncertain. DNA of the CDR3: TGTGCCAGCAGCTTAATTGCTGAGATTAACTATGGCTACACCTTC. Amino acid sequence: CASSLIAEINYGYTF. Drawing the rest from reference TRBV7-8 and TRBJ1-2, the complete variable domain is GAGVSQSPRYKVAKRGQDVALRCDPISGHVSLFWYQQALGQGPEFLTYFQNEAQLDKSGLPSDRFFAERPEGSVSTLKIQRTQQEDSAVYLCASSLIAEINYGYTFGSGTRLTVV.